This TCR beta chain is from a study of resident and recirculating memory T cells in vitiligo. Across the study: Each patient gave two lesional and two nonlesional epidermal shave biopsies, plus PBMCs. Study-level findings and limits: Non-conserved TCRs across sites and patients suggested distinct clones per lesion. Vitiligo lesions lacked a unique dominant clone, and clonality varied.

About this clone itself: Antigen specificity is unknown.

Germline CDR1 MNHEY, CDR2 SMNVEV (reference sequence). The CDR3 totals 16 residues. V was pared by 2 bases and J by 2 bases, with 5 bases of the junction left unmatched. Method: immunoSEQ multiplex PCR; TCRdb's copy keeps in-frame clones and lacks some. This table has fewer than 85,000 clones, around 92% appearing once. This TCR was sampled from a male donor with vitiligo. Sequenced input: blood. The chain recombines TRBV27 with TRBJ2-7, with 11 nucleotides matching TRBD1. The CDR3 nucleotides are TGTGCCAGCAGTTTACTGGGACAGGGGGGACCCTACGAGCAGTACTTC. It codes for CASSLLGQGGPYEQYF.